This T cell receptor beta chain was captured in a study of identical twins. Overall study results and limits: Twin pairs' shared out-of-frame alpha sequences were enriched in low generation probability. Invariant populations such as MAIT and iNKT cells could partly muddle zero-insertion analyses. The study reached conclusions through statistical analysis that was cross-sectional, not following the same donors.

This CDR3 is built from 13 residues. Trimming pared 3 bases from V and 2 bases from J, leaving 7 bases between. Comments on this clonotype: The antigen is undetermined.

All donors were healthy Caucasians. TCRdb passed the 5' RACE reads through MiXCR, listing each CDR3 protein once. This table has about 570,000 distinct CDR3 sequences, 9.6% appearing once. The same specimen was also included in a second study, on yellow fever vaccine responses in identical twins.

This chain connects TRBV12-3 or TRBV12-4 to TRBJ1-1; D is uncertain. The sequencing sample was made of PBMCs. This TCR came from a woman between 18 and 29 years old in good health. The DNA of the CDR3 is TGTGCCAGCAGTTTTTGGAGCAACACTGAAGCTTTCTTT. Translated: CASSFWSNTEAFF.